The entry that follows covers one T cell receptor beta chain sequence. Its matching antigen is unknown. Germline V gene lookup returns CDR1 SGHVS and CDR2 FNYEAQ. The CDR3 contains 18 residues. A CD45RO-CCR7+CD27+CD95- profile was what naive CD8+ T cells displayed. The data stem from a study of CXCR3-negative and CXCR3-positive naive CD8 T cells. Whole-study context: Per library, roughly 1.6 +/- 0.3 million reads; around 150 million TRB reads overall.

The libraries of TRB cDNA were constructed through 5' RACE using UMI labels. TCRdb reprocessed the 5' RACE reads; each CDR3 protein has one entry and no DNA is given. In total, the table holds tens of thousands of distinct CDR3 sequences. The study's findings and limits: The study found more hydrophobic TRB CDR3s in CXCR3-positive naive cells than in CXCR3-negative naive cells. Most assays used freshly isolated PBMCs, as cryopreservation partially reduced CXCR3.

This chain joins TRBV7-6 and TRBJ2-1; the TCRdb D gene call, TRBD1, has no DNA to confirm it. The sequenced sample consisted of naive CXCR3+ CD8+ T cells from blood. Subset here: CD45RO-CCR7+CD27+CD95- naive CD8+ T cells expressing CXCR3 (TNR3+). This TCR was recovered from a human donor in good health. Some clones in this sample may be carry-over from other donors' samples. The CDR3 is CASSLDFGGLGSYNEQFF.